The 20 T cell receptor beta chains given below trace back to one sample, sequenced in a study of cytomegalovirus exposure and HLA in healthy donors. PCR was performed using 60 Vbeta and 13 Jbeta primers. Clones were sequenced by immunoSEQ multiplex PCR, and TCRdb holds only the in-frame ones, with some missing. The table has about 190,000 clones, over 70% seen once. The sequenced material came from PBMCs. Receptors were obtained from a woman aged 18-29 years in good health and CMV-seronegative.

This clone was observed once. The chain links TRBV9 to TRBJ1-1, with unresolved D. CDR3 length equals 13 residues. Germline V gene data show CDR1 as SGDLS and CDR2 as YYNGEE. The ends were cut back, 0 bases at V and 4 bases at J, with 7 bases in the middle. The CDR3 bases are TGTGCCAGCAGCGTAGTGGCAACCACTGAAGCTTTCTTT. Protein: CASSVVATTEAFF.

This clone turned up a few times. This sequence joins TRBV5-6 and TRBJ1-5; D not resolved. Germline V gives CDR1 SGHDT, CDR2 YYEEEE. The CDR3 is made up of 14 amino acids. V dropped 3 bases and J dropped 9 bases, with 16 bases sitting between them. In nucleotides, the CDR3 is TGTGCCAGCAGCTCAAGCAGCGGGCGGGGGCCCCAGCATTTT. It yields the protein CASSSSSGRGPQHF.

The J gene is TRBJ2-5, the V gene TRBV4-1, with D possibly being TRBD1 (6 bases). This CDR3 comprises 15 residues. V lost 1 base, J lost 0 bases, and 9 bases lay in between. Looked up from germline, CDR1 is MGHRA and CDR2 is YSYEKL. The CDR3 nucleotides are TGCGCCAGCAGCCAAGGGACAGCCAACCAAGAGACCCAGTACTTC. As protein: CASSQGTANQETQYF.

V is TRBV5-1 and J is TRBJ1-3; 7 nucleotides align to TRBD1. Trimming cost V 0 bases and J 0 bases; bases outside gene matches: 0. Germline V gives CDR1 SGHRS, CDR2 YFSETQ. The CDR3 runs 15 residues. This CDR3 reads CASSLGDSSGNTIYF. The CDR3 DNA sequence: TGCGCCAGCAGCTTGGGGGACAGCTCTGGAAACACCATATATTTT.

J is TRBJ2-6 and V is TRBV27; D is possibly TRBD2 (7 bases). The CDR3 sequence is 14 residues long. The germline CDR1 and CDR2 sequences are MNHEY and SMNVEV (reference sequence). V shed 1 base and J shed 12 bases, with 13 bases lying between them. The CDR3 reads CASSLLGGGSVLTF. The CDR3 DNA reads TGTGCCAGCAGTTTATTGGGAGGGGGGAGCGTCCTGACTTTC. Looking up the rest from reference TRBV27 and TRBJ2-6 gives the full variable domain: EAQVTQNPRYLITVTGKKLTVTCSQNMNHEYMSWYRQDPGLGLRQIYYSMNVEVTDKGDVPEGYKVSRKEKRNFPLILESPSPNQTSLYFCASSLLGGGSVLTFGAGSRLTVL.

The genes are TRBV6-1 and TRBJ2-1, with 9 bases fitting TRBD1. CDR1 is MNHNS, CDR2 SASEGT, per germline. Trimming took 0 bases from V and 3 from J; bases not matched to a gene: 12. There are 19 residues in the CDR3. Written as DNA, the CDR3 is TGTGCCAGCAGTGAAGCGCGAGGGACGACAGGGGGTTTCTACAATGAGCAGTTCTTC. It yields the protein CASSEARGTTGGFYNEQFF.

The chain has TRBV28 and TRBJ2-1, with TRBD2 matching over 8 bases. The germline CDR1 and CDR2 sequences are MDHEN and SYDVKM. CDR3 length: 14 amino acids. V trimming: 7 bases; J trimming: 7 bases; junction bases outside the gene matches: 9. The DNA of the CDR3 is TGTGCCAGCACCCCCGGGGGGGCGAGGAATGAGCAGTTCTTC. Encoded protein: CASTPGGARNEQFF.

The chain has TRBV6-1 and TRBJ2-1; 7 nucleotides match TRBD1. After removal of 4 bases from V and 4 bases from J, the junction contained 10 bases not matched to a gene. This CDR3 spans 16 amino acids. In germline, CDR1 is MNHNS, CDR2 SASEGT. The CDR3, as DNA: TGTGCCAGCAGTGGACGGGACAGCAGAAGATACAATGAGCAGTTCTTC. Translation gives CASSGRDSRRYNEQFF.

The chain joins TRBV27 to TRBJ2-2; D is possibly TRBD1 (6 bases). From germline, CDR1 is MNHEY and CDR2 SMNVEV (reference sequence). The CDR3 contains 15 residues. V was cut by 5 bases and J by 2 bases, with 12 bases left in between. DNA of the CDR3: TGTGCCAGCAGTCGATGGACAGTTAACACCGGGGAGCTGTTTTTT. Translating gives CASSRWTVNTGELFF.

V and J are TRBV5-6 and TRBJ2-7; 8 bases match TRBD1. The V gene's germline CDR1 is SGHDT and CDR2 YYEEEE. Trimming cost V 3 bases and J 0 bases; bases outside gene matches: 5. This CDR3 spans 15 amino acids. Here the CDR3 DNA reads TGTGCCAGCAGCTCGGGACAGGCTTACTCCTACGAGCAGTACTTC. Residues: CASSSGQAYSYEQYF.

The chain recombines TRBV7-9 with TRBJ2-7; the match to TRBD2 covers 10 bases. Trimming at V came to 2 bases and at J to 2 bases, leaving 3 bases not matched to a gene. Germline loops: CDR1 SEHNR, CDR2 FQNEAQ (reference sequence). The CDR3 has 15 amino acids. CDR3 nucleotide sequence: TGTGCCAGCAGCTTATCTAGCGGGGGAACCTACGAGCAGTACTTC. It encodes CASSLSSGGTYEQYF.

Only one count was recorded for this clone. The chain uses TRBV28 and TRBJ1-4, with TRBD1 matching over 8 bases. Germline V gene sequence: CDR1 MDHEN, CDR2 SYDVKM. V lost 5 bases and J lost 7; bases outside the gene matches: 9. The CDR3 sequence is 15 residues long. Written as DNA, the CDR3 is TGTGCCAGCAGTCGGCGACAGGGGACGTTTGAAAAACTGTTTTTT. It encodes CASSRRQGTFEKLFF.

In its sample, this clone was seen a few times. This chain joins TRBV6-4 and TRBJ2-1, with D tentatively TRBD1 (6 bases). Deletions cut 4 bases from V and 4 bases from J, with 14 bases between. The CDR3 has 15 residues. Germline V CDR1 and CDR2: MRHNA, SNTAGT. The CDR3 DNA sequence: TGTGCCAGCAGTGGGCTGGCAGGGGCTTACAATGAGCAGTTCTTC. Its protein product is CASSGLAGAYNEQFF.

This chain uses TRBV9 with TRBJ2-1; 14 nucleotides align to TRBD2. Trimming took 3 bases from V and 1 from J; bases not matched to a gene: 6. The CDR3 loop spans 18 amino acids. Germline V gene lookup returns CDR1 SGDLS and CDR2 YYNGEE. The CDR3 DNA reads TGTGCCAGCAGCGGGTGGACTAGCGGGAGGAGTTCCTACAATGAGCAGTTCTTC. This encodes CASSGWTSGRSSYNEQFF.

The CDR3 DNA sequence: TGTGCCAGCAGCTTAGCCCCACAGGGGAACACTGAAGCTTTCTTT. Translation gives CASSLAPQGNTEAFF. This chain uses TRBV11-2 with TRBJ1-1; maybe TRBD1 (6 bases). The V and J ends lost 1 base and 1 base respectively, with 10 bases between them. The V gene's germline CDR1 is SGHAT and CDR2 FQNNGV. The CDR3 extends over 15 amino acids.

A remark on this clone: Other DNA sequences in this specimen translate into the identical CDR3. The chain carries TRBV2 and TRBJ1-5, with 7 bases that match TRBD1. V was clipped by 2 bases and J by 4 bases; unmatched bases: 2. CDR1 and CDR2 (germline): SNHLY, FYNNEI. This CDR3 has 14 residues. This CDR3 is CASSEQTGNQPQHF. The CDR3 DNA sequence: TGTGCCAGCAGTGAACAGACAGGGAATCAGCCCCAGCATTTT. The full variable domain, rest sourced from reference TRBV2 and TRBJ1-5, is EPEVTQTPSHQVTQMGQEVILRCVPISNHLYFYWYRQILGQKVEFLVSFYNNEISEKSEIFDDQFSVERPDGSNFTLKIRSTKLEDSAMYFCASSEQTGNQPQHFGDGTRLSIL.

This clone was observed once. The V gene is TRBV6-5, the J gene TRBJ1-5; tentatively, D is TRBD1 (6 bases). Germline CDR1 MNHEY, CDR2 SVGAGI. This CDR3 spans 14 amino acids. V was pared by 6 bases and J by 2 bases, with 11 bases between. CDR3 sequence (DNA): TGTGCCAGCAGCCCCAGGGGAGGCAATCAGCCCCAGCATTTT. Encoded protein: CASSPRGGNQPQHF.

This CDR3 is CAISESATSGHKAGFRVDTQYF. In DNA form, the CDR3 reads TGTGCCATCAGTGAGTCGGCTACTAGCGGGCATAAGGCGGGTTTCCGGGTAGATACGCAGTATTTT. The chain is built from TRBV10-3 and TRBJ2-3, with TRBD2 matching over 9 bases. CDR1 is ENHRY, CDR2 SYGVKD, per germline. With V trimmed by 0 bases and J by 5 bases, 24 bases remained unmatched. The CDR3 extends over 22 amino acids.

This clone was counted a single time. The CDR3 DNA sequence: TGTGCCAGCAGTGAAGTGACAGGGAAAACCGGGGAGCTGTTTTTT. Amino acid sequence: CASSEVTGKTGELFF. The chain recombines TRBV2 with TRBJ2-2; 7 nucleotides match TRBD1. Germline CDR1 and CDR2: SNHLY and FYNNEI. V dropped 1 base and J dropped 5; count of bases not matched to a gene: 4. This CDR3 contains 15 residues.

This clone has only a few counts. The gene calls are TRBV6-5 and TRBJ1-2; TRBD1 matches 8 bases. Germline assignment: CDR1 MNHEY and CDR2 SVGAGI. After removal of 6 bases from V and 2 bases from J, the junction contained 8 bases not matched to a gene. The CDR3 length is 15 residues. This chain's CDR3 is CASRGQTGVNYGYTF. For the CDR3, the DNA is TGTGCCAGCAGGGGTCAGACAGGGGTCAACTATGGCTACACCTTC.